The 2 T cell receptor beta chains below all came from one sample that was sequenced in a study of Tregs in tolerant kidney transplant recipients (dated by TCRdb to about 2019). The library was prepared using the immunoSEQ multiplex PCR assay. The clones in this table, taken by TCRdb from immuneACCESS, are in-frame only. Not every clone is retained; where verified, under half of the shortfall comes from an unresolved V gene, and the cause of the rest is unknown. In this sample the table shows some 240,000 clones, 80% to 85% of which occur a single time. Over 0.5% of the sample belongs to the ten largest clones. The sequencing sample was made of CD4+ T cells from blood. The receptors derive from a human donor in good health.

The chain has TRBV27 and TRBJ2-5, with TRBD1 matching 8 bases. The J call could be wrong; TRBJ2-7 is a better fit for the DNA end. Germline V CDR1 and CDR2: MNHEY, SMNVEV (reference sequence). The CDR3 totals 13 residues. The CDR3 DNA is TGTGCCAGGAACACCCGGACAGGGCACGAGCAGTACTTC. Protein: CARNTRTGHEQYF.

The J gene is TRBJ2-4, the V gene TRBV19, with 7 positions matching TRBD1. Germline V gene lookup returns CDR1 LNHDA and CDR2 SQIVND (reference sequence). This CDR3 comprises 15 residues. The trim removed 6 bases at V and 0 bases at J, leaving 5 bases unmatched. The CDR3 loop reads CASSRQGPAKNIQYF. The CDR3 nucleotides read TGTGCCAGTAGCCGACAGGGCCCAGCCAAAAACATTCAGTACTTC.